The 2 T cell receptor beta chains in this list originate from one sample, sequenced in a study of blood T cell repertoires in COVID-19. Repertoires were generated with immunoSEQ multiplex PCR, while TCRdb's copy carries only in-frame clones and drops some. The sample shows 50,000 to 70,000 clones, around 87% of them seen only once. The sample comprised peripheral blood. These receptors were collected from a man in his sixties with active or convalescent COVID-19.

CDR3 nucleotides: TGTGCCAGCAGTCAGGGGGGAAGCACAGATACGCAGTATTTT. Translation: CASSQGGSTDTQYF. The chain employs TRBV28 and TRBJ2-3; perhaps TRBD1 as D (7 bases). The ends were cut back, 5 bases at V and 0 bases at J, with 9 bases in the middle. The CDR3 is made up of 14 amino acids. Germline lookup yields CDR1 MDHEN and CDR2 SYDVKM. The full variable domain, with the rest looked up from reference TRBV28 and TRBJ2-3, is DVKVTQSSRYLVKRTGEKVFLECVQDMDHENMFWYRQDPGLGLRLIYFSYDVKMKEKGDIPEGYSVSREKKERFSLILESASTNQTSMYLCASSQGGSTDTQYFGPGTRLTVL.

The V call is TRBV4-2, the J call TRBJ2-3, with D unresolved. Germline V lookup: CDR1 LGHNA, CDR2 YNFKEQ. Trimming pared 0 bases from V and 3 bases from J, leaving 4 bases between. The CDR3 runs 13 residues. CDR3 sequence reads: CASSQDLTDTQYF. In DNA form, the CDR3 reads TGTGCCAGCAGCCAAGATCTTACAGATACGCAGTATTTT.